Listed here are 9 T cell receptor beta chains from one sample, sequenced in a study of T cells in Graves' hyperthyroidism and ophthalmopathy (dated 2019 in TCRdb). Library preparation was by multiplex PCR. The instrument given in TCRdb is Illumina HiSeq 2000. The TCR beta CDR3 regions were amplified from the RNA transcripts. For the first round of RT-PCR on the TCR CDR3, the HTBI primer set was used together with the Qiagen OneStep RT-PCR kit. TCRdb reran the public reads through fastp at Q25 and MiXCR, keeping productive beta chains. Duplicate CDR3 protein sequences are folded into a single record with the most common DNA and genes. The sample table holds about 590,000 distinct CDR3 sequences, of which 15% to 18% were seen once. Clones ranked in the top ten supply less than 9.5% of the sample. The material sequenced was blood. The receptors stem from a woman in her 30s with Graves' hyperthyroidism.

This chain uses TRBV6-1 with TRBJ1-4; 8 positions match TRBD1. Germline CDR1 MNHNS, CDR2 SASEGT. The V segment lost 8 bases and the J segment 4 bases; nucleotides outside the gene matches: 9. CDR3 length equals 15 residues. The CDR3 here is CASRPPGGFNEKLFF. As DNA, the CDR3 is TGTGCCAGCCGTCCCCCAGGGGGCTTTAATGAAAAACTGTTTTTT.

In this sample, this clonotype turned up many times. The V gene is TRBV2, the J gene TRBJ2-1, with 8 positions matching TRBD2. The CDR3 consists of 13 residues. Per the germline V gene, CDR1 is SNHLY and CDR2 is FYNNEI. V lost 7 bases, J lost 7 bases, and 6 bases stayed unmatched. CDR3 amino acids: CASNSIAGNEQFF. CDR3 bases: TGTGCCAGCAATTCGATAGCGGGAAATGAGCAGTTCTTC. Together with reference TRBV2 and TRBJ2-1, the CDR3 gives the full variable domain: EPEVTQTPSHQVTQMGQEVILRCVPISNHLYFYWYRQILGQKVEFLVSFYNNEISEKSEIFDDQFSVERPDGSNFTLKIRSTKLEDSAMYFCASNSIAGNEQFFGPGTRLTVL.

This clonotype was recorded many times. CDR3 coding DNA: TGTGCCAGCGCCCGGGACAGGGGCTCCGCCACTCCCTATGGCTACACCTTC. Its translation is CASARDRGSATPYGYTF. V and J are TRBV7-9 and TRBJ1-2, with 10 nucleotides matching TRBD1. Germline V gives CDR1 SEHNR, CDR2 FQNEAQ (reference sequence). Unmatched junction bases numbered 16, after V lost 8 bases and J lost 4 bases. CDR3 length: 17 residues. Using reference TRBV7-9 and TRBJ1-2 for the parts outside the CDR3, the full variable domain is DTGVSQNPRHKITKRGQNVTFRCDPISEHNRLYWYRQTLGQGPEFLTYFQNEAQLEKSRLLSDRFSAERPKGSFSTLEIQRTEQGDSAMYLCASARDRGSATPYGYTFGSGTRLTVV.

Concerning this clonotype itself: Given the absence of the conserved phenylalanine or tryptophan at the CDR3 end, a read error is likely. The CDR3 nucleotides read TGTGCCAGCAGTCCCTCTGTTGGGGGGACTGAAGCTTTCCTT. It encodes CASSPSVGGTEAFL. V gene TRBV27 combines with J gene TRBJ1-1; tentative D call: TRBD1 (5 bases). The germline CDR1 and CDR2 sequences are MNHEY and SMNVEV (reference sequence). With 5 bases removed from V and 5 bases from J, the gap between germline ends came to 15 bases. There are 14 residues in the CDR3.

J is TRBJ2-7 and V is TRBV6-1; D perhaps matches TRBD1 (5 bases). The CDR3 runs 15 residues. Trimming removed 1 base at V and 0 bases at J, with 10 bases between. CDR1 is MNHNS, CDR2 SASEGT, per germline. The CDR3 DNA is TGTGCCAGCAGTGAAGAGGCAGGGCACTCCTACGAGCAGTACTTC. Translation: CASSEEAGHSYEQYF.

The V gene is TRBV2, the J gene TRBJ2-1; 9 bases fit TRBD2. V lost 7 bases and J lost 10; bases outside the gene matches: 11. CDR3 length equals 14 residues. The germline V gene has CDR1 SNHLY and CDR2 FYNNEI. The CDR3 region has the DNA TGTGCCAGCACTCGGGCTAGCGGGGCAAGGGAGCAGTTCTTC. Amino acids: CASTRASGAREQFF.

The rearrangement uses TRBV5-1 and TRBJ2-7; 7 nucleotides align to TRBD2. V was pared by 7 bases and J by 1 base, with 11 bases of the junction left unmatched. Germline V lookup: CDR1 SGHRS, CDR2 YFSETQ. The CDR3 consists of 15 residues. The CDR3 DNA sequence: TGCGCCAGCCGGGAGGTACCAGGGTCATCCTACGAGCAGTACTTC. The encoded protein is CASREVPGSSYEQYF.

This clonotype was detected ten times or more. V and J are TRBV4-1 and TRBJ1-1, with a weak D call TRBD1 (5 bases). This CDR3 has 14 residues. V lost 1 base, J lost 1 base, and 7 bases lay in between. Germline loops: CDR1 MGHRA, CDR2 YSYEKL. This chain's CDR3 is CASSQAGANTEAFF. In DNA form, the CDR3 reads TGCGCCAGCAGCCAAGCCGGGGCGAACACTGAAGCTTTCTTT.

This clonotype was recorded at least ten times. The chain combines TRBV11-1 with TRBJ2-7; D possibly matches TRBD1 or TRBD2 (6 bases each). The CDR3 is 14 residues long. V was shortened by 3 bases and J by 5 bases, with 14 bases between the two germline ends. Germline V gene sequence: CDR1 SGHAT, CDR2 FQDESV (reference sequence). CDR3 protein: CASSFGGGLDEQYF. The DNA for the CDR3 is TGTGCCAGCAGCTTCGGTGGGGGGCTCGACGAGCAGTACTTC.